This entry describes one T cell receptor beta chain. Antigen: not known. Data came from immunoSEQ multiplex PCR; TCRdb stores just in-frame clones and leaves some out. The data show nearly 3,000 clones, about nine tenths seen once. This sample is drawn from a study of chemoradiotherapy in HPV16-positive cancers. Study-level points and caveats: The functional HPV-specific definition rests on just two HPV16-positive patients.

Germline CDR1 is ENHRY and CDR2 is SYGVKD. The CDR3 length is 15 residues. Trimming shortened V by 4 bases and J by 2 bases, and 14 bases separated the two germline ends. The sample in question was tumor tissue, obtained from a patient who underwent chemoradiotherapy. The TCR comes from a human donor with HPV-associated anogenital cancer. The V call is TRBV10-3, the J call TRBJ2-5; possibly TRBD1 for D (6 bases). CDR3 protein: CAISGGGAEQETQYF. The DNA of the CDR3 is TGTGCCATCAGTGGAGGGGGAGCGGAACAAGAGACCCAGTACTTC.